This T cell receptor (beta chain) was found in a study of blood T cell repertoires in COVID-19. Seattle-derived patients entered the study during active infection and were followed longitudinally. Assay: immunoSEQ multiplex PCR; the TCRdb copy retains only in-frame clones and omits some. The repertoire includes around 61,000 clones, 80% to 90% of them detected once, and around 40% sits in the top ten. The CDR3 totals 15 residues. The germline gives CDR1 LNHDA, CDR2 SQIVND (reference sequence). V was trimmed by 5 bases and J by 4 bases, leaving 17 bases between them. The chain recombines TRBV19 with TRBJ1-1, with D possibly being TRBD1 (5 bases). The sample taken for sequencing was peripheral blood. The sequence was collected from a woman aged 60-75 years with COVID-19, enrolled during active disease. CDR3 sequence: CASSFSGTGGTEAFF. In nucleotides, the CDR3 is TGTGCCAGTAGTTTTTCGGGGACGGGGGGCACTGAAGCTTTCTTT.